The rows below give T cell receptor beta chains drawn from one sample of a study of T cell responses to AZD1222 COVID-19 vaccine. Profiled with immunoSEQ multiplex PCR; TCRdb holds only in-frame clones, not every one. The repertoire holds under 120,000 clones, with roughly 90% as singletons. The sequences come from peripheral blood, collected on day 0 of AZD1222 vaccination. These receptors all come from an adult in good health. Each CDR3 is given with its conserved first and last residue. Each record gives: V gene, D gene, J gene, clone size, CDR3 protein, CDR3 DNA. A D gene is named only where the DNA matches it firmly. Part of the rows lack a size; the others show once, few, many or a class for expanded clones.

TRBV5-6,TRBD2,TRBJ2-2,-,CASSSLAGVRTGELFF,TGTGCCAGCAGCTCTCTAGCGGGAGTTAGGACCGGGGAGCTGTTTTTT
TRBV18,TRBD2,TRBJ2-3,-,CASSPREVTDTQYF,TGTGCCAGCTCGCCGCGGGAGGTCACAGATACGCAGTATTTT
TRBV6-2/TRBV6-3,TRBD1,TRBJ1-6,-,CASSQGGEYSPLHF,TGTGCCAGCAGCCAAGGGGGCGAGTATTCACCCCTCCACTTT
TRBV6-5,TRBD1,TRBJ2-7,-,CASSHRDRLYEQYF,TGTGCCAGCAGCCACCGGGACAGACTCTACGAGCAGTACTTC
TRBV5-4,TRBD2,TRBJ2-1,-,CASSSWTSGSSSYNEQFF,TGTGCCAGCAGCTCTTGGACTAGCGGGAGTAGCTCCTACAATGAGCAGTTCTTC
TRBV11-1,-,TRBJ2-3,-,CASSLGRGLADTQYF,TGTGCCAGCAGCCTGGGGCGGGGCCTGGCAGATACGCAGTATTTT
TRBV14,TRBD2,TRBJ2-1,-,CASSQDSFTSGRRDEQFF,TGTGCCAGCAGCCAAGACTCGTTCACTAGCGGGAGAAGGGATGAGCAGTTCTTC
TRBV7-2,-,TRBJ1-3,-,CASSSFDKISGNTIYF,TGTGCCAGCAGCTCCTTCGACAAGATCTCTGGAAACACCATATATTTT
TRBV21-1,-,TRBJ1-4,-,CASSKAQPGQGSEKLFF,TGTGCCAGCAGCAAAGCCCAACCGGGACAGGGGAGTGAAAAACTGTTTTTT
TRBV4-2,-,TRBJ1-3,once,CASSQDSRSGNTIYF,TGTGCCAGCAGCCAAGATAGCAGGTCTGGAAACACCATATATTTT
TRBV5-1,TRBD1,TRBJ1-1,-,CASSREIPGQGDTEAFF,TGCGCCAGCAGCAGAGAAATTCCGGGACAGGGAGACACTGAAGCTTTCTTT
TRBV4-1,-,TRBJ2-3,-,CASSQGDTQYF,TGCGCCAGCAGCCAAGGGGATACGCAGTATTTT
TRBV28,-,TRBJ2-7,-,CASSFGHTSYEQYF,TGTGCCAGCAGTTTCGGACATACCTCCTACGAGCAGTACTTC
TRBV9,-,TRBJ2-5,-,CASSAGQGWETQYF,TGTGCCAGCAGCGCCGGTCAGGGGTGGGAGACCCAGTACTTC
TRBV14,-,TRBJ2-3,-,CASSQVTDTQYF,TGTGCCAGCAGCCAGGTCACAGATACGCAGTATTTT
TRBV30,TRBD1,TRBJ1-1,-,CAWSGLTGGFGPEAFF,TGTGCCTGGAGTGGTTTAACAGGGGGGTTCGGTCCTGAAGCTTTCTTT
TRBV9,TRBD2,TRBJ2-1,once,CASSRIAGGFDEQFF,TGTGCCAGCAGCCGAATAGCGGGAGGGTTCGATGAGCAGTTCTTC
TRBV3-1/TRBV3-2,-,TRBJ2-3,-,CASSPNDGTTTDTQYF,TGTGCCAGCAGCCCCAACGATGGGACCACCACAGATACGCAGTATTTT
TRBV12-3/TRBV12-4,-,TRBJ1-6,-,CASSHSSSPLHF,TGTGCCAGCAGTCACAGCAGTTCACCCCTCCACTTT
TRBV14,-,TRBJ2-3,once,CASSQGTHPTDTQYF,TGTGCCAGCAGCCAAGGGACTCACCCCACAGATACGCAGTATTTT
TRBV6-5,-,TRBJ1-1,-,CASSYWSGNPEAFF,TGTGCCAGCAGTTACTGGTCAGGAAACCCTGAAGCTTTCTTT
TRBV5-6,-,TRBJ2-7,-,CASSPFPGAREQYF,TGTGCCAGCAGCCCCTTCCCAGGAGCACGGGAGCAGTACTTC
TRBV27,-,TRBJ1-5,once,CASSFRGQPQHF,TGTGCCAGCAGTTTCAGGGGACAGCCCCAGCATTTT
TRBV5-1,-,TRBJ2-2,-,CASSLADTGELFF,TGCGCCAGCAGCTTGGCCGACACCGGGGAGCTGTTTTTT
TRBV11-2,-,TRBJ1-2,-,CASSLDGTANYGYTF,TGTGCCAGCAGCTTAGACGGGACTGCTAACTATGGCTACACCTTC
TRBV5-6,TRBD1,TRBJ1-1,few,CASSGDRNTEAFF,TGTGCCAGCAGCGGGGACAGGAACACTGAAGCTTTCTTT
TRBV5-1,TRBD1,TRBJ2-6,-,CASSLDRGRTGANVLTF,TGCGCCAGCAGCTTAGACAGGGGGCGAACTGGGGCCAACGTCCTGACTTTC
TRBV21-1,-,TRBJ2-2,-,CASTNLFDGGRHGELFF,TGTGCCAGCACCAATCTTTTTGACGGGGGGCGTCACGGGGAGCTGTTTTTT
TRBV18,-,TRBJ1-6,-,CASSPAGTINSPLHF,TGTGCCAGCTCACCCGCCGGGACAATTAATTCACCCCTCCACTTT
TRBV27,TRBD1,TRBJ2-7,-,CASSLFRTGQAYEQYF,TGTGCCAGCAGTTTATTTCGGACAGGTCAAGCCTACGAGCAGTACTTC
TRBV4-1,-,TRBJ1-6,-,CASSQERGKAYNSPLHF,TGCGCCAGCAGCCAAGAAAGGGGGAAGGCCTATAATTCACCCCTCCACTTT
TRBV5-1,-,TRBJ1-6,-,CASSSTGFYNSPLHF,TGCGCCAGCAGCTCCACAGGGTTCTATAATTCACCCCTCCACTTT
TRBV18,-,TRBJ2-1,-,CASSPRDEGQFF,TGTGCCAGCTCACCACGGGACGAGGGGCAGTTCTTC
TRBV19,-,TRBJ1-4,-,CASSIPTAATTNEKLFF,TGTGCCAGTAGTATCCCTACGGCGGCGACAACTAATGAAAAACTGTTTTTT
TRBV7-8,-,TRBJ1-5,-,CASSPGYQVSNQPQHF,TGTGCCAGCAGCCCAGGCTATCAGGTTAGCAATCAGCCCCAGCATTTT
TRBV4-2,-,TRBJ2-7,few,CASSHLKAGSYEQYF,TGTGCCAGCAGCCACCTCAAGGCAGGGTCCTACGAGCAGTACTTC
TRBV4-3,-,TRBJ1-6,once,CASSQGLLGSPLHF,TGCGCCAGCAGCCAAGGACTCCTGGGGTCACCCCTCCACTTT
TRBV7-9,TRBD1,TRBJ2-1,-,CASRPTGGEQFF,TGTGCCAGCAGACCAACAGGGGGTGAGCAGTTCTTC
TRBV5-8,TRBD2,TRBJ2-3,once,CASSYSSGRTDTQYF,TGTGCCAGCAGCTATTCTAGCGGGAGGACAGATACGCAGTATTTT
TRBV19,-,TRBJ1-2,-,CASNREGRRNYGYTF,TGTGCCAGTAACCGCGAGGGACGCAGAAACTATGGCTACACCTTC
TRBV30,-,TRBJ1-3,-,CAWPRTGTSGNTIYF,TGTGCCTGGCCACGGACCGGGACCTCCGGAAACACCATATATTTT
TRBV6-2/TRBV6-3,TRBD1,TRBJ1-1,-,CASSRPNTGGNTEAFF,TGTGCCAGCAGCCGCCCCAACACAGGGGGGAACACTGAAGCTTTCTTT
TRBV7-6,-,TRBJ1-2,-,CASSSDGNYGYTF,TGTGCCAGCAGCTCGGACGGTAACTATGGCTACACCTTC
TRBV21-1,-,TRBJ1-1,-,CASSKGRKNTEAFF,TGTGCCAGCAGCAAAGGGAGAAAGAACACTGAAGCTTTCTTT
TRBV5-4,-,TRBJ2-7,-,CASSLSDRSYEQYF,TGTGCCAGCAGCTTATCTGACAGGTCCTACGAGCAGTACTTC
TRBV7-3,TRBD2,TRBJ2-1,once,CASSSGLAGINEQFF,TGTGCCAGCAGCTCCGGACTAGCGGGAATCAATGAGCAGTTCTTC